This T cell receptor (beta chain) comes out of a study of cytomegalovirus exposure and HLA in healthy donors. This CDR3 region has 16 residues. Germline assignment: CDR1 GTSNPN and CDR2 SVGIG (reference sequence). With 0 bases clipped from V and 0 bases from J, the junction kept 5 bases outside the gene matches. In the PCR, 60 Vbeta and 13 Jbeta primers were used. Clones were sequenced by immunoSEQ multiplex PCR, and TCRdb holds only the in-frame ones, with some missing. The table has 150,000 to 200,000 clones, roughly three quarters seen once; the top ten hold 1.6%. This chain uses TRBV30 with TRBJ2-3; TRBD1 aligns across 8 bases. The receptor's source is a woman aged 45-65 years in good health and CMV-seronegative. Sequencing was done on a sample of PBMCs. For the CDR3, the DNA is TGTGCCTGGAGTGTCAGGGGGCAGACTAGCACAGATACGCAGTATTTT. Its protein product is CAWSVRGQTSTDTQYF.